This T cell receptor beta chain came from a study of cytomegalovirus exposure and HLA in healthy donors. Study-wide points: Most TCR sequences were uncommon, yet certain public TCRs appeared in many donors. Previous analysis showed most TCR beta V segments were productive about 87% or about 30% of the time.

As to this clone: Its antigen is still unknown.

The PCR employed 60 Vbeta primers together with 13 Jbeta primers. The assay was immunoSEQ multiplex PCR, and TCRdb's table has in-frame clones only and misses some. This sample yields around 63,000 clones, of which around 80% are seen a single time; about 9.6% belongs to the top ten. The CDR3 extends over 13 amino acids. V dropped 3 bases and J dropped 10; count of bases not matched to a gene: 4. Germline V gene sequence: CDR1 SGHAT, CDR2 FQNNGV. Sequenced material: PBMCs. The clonotype was recovered from a man in his forties or fifties in good health and CMV-seronegative. The V and J genes are TRBV11-2 and TRBJ2-1; 9 positions match TRBD1. The CDR3 DNA sequence: TGTGCCAGCAGCTTGGACAGGGGAGTAGAGCAGTTCTTC. It specifies CASSLDRGVEQFF.